Below, one TCR beta chain is given with its context. Its antigen is currently not known. The CDR3 end falls 3 residues outside the read, so it is completed with the germline J gene. This sample was taken from a study of T cells in women clearing cervical HPV infection (dated by TCRdb to the late 2010s). About the investigation overall: The cases were 20 to 30 women with histologically confirmed HPV16-related CIN3 or worse, and 2 of those women had invasive cancers. The controls were some 23 women whose single incident HPV16 infection cleared within 12 months with no development of precancer or cancer. Blood from cases was collected at the visit at which the lesion was first identified, whereas blood from controls was collected once infection was no longer detected. Among cases, blood sampling came a median of 149 days after lesion detection, with an interquartile range of about 80 to 220 days. Because only a few women had HLA typing data, the possibility that HLA type acted as a confounder could not be ruled out. This exploratory proof-of-principle case-control study, nested within the Guanacaste HPV Natural History Study in Costa Rica, compared TCR repertoires among women with different cervical HPV16 outcomes. Cases were matched to controls by age within five years and by the year the sample was collected. Cases had a median age of about 34 years and controls had a median age of around 40, with no significant differences in baseline characteristics. The parent cohort enrolled 10,000 or so women aged 18 or older in Guanacaste, Costa Rica, during about 1992 to 1994 and followed them for approximately 7 years. Five blinded duplicates per group were added as quality controls, so that about 60 samples were obtained: roughly 50 participants and roughly ten replicates. Points the paper makes about the study in general: Cases were distinguished from controls with an estimated AUC of roughly 0.82 by random forest classifiers combining richness and V gene abundances. CIN3+ cases had significantly higher TCR repertoire richness than controls across sequencing depths, but evenness did not differ between the groups. The cross-sectional design could not show whether associations preceded infection or resulted from it; effector/memory subsets and HPV-specific T cells were not isolated. TRBV6-7 relative abundance was lower in cases than in controls (roughly 0.12% versus 0.17%; Bonferroni P = 0.0008). T-cell numbers per sample were unknown, so richness differences could reflect varying T-cell content rather than repertoire biology.

Every participant had a single incident cervical HPV16 infection, and prevalent HPV16 infections were excluded. Cervical HPV DNA was detected by MY09/MY11 PCR and genotyped by dot-blot hybridization. More than 14 mL of heparinized blood was centrifuged, after which the buffy coat was aliquoted, frozen at -30 degrees C, and then stored at -80 degrees C. Genomic DNA was extracted from buffy coat specimens using QIAGEN kits. Counted from cysteine to phenylalanine, this CDR3 has 13 amino acids. The DNA covers only part of the CDR3, 30 bases in frame from base 1. As encoded in the germline V gene (reference sequence), CDR1 is SEHNR while CDR2 is FQNEAQ. TCR beta CDR3 regions were amplified by multiplex PCR from an average of around 1,200 ng genomic DNA per sample using the immunoSEQ assay. To correct primer bias, the assay used a complete synthetic TCR repertoire to set an amplification baseline. The amplicons were sequenced using the Illumina platform. As for how the authors treated the data: Sequences were error-corrected by clustering with frequency ratios and a modified nearest-neighbor algorithm, then analyzed in the immunoSEQ Analyzer with IMGT gene definitions. At each rarefaction depth, TCR richness and evenness were averaged across 20 rarefaction repeats, and any sample with fewer sequences than the depth was left out. V, D and J gene relative abundances were compared between groups with Wilcoxon rank sum tests, applying FDR correction. For the blinded duplicates, the intraclass correlation was 95.6% for TCR richness and averaged 76.4% across some 66 gene segments. TCRdb carries this immuneACCESS record with in-frame sequences only. Its versions omit some clonotypes, under half of them owing to an unresolved V gene in the studies checked, with the rest unexplained. The V and J calls and clone size are taken from that table; D and trimming were inferred from the DNA. This sample's table lists under 45,000 clones. The top ten hold under 7% of the sample.

Sequenced: blood buffy coat. This TCR was sampled from a woman between 18 and 69 years old with a cervical HPV16 infection that either progressed to CIN3+ or cleared (not recorded which). The chain employs TRBV7-9 and TRBJ1-2, with the D gene uncertain. The CDR3 region has the sequence CASSPPGYYDYTF. The sequenced part of the CDR3 DNA is TGTGCCAGCAGCCCCCCGGGGTACTACGAC.